This T cell receptor beta chain was identified during a study of blood T cell repertoires in COVID-19 (dated by TCRdb to about 2020). Regarding the complete study: Collaborator samples came from the United States, Italy and Spain and covered acute and convalescent phases of COVID-19. The repertoires were made available in a free public database intended to serve as a resource for research on the immune response to SARS-CoV-2. The dataset comprised deeply sampled blood TCRbeta repertoires from subjects exposed to, actively infected with, or recovered from COVID-19. The samples were drawn from the first 160 participants of the ongoing ImmuneRACE study and from over a thousand subjects provided by 6 global collaborators. The material from the prospective study consisted of cDNA or gDNA derived from T cells, B-cell-depleted T cells, or PBMCs. Where available, HLA class I and class II types were obtained from metadata supplied by the sample provider rather than from assay-based typing. Nearly every sample came with metadata listing a de-identified subject ID, COVID-19 status, age in years and sex.

In regard to this clone: This clone's antigen is unknown. No base qualities exist here, and no much larger clone lies one base off it.

The germline ends are 10 bases apart after V is trimmed by 6 bases and J by 1 base. From cysteine to phenylalanine, the CDR3 is 13 amino acids long. Here the CDR3 DNA is all that survives: 39 bases in frame from base 1. From the germline V gene, CDR1 is MGHRA and CDR2 is YSYEKL. Collaborating institutions collected whole blood in K2EDTA tubes following their own protocols. For TCRbeta analysis, collaborator samples were shipped as frozen whole blood, as isolated PBMCs, or as DNA extracted from either sample type. Beyond this particular receptor, the publication reports: How much clinical and demographic metadata was included differed by source and by participant, and the metadata was provided uncurated.

The immunoSEQ Assay, a bias-controlled multiplex PCR, was used to amplify TCRbeta CDR3 regions from genomic DNA. In the original analysis: The number of nucleated cells in each sample was estimated by amplification of reference gene primers within the assay. To quantify the absolute abundance of each unique TCRbeta CDR3 rearrangement, sequence reads were collapsed and filtered. For each sample, productive Simpson clonality was calculated as the square root of Simpson's diversity index across productive rearrangements. Drawn from immuneACCESS, this table holds only the in-frame rearrangements with V and J called that TCRdb kept. Clones are partly lost; checked studies trace under half to an unresolved V gene and leave the rest unexplained. From that table come the V and J calls and clone size; the DNA was used to work out D and trimming. This sample has approximately 150,000 clones in its table, and approximately 87% of those were observed once. In total, the top ten clones hold under 9% of the sample.

Sequencing used peripheral blood. The source of this sequence is a woman aged 45-65 years with active or convalescent COVID-19. The V and J segments used are TRBV4-1 and TRBJ2-7; a weak D assignment points to TRBD1 (5 bases agree). This receptor carries the CDR3 CASRRDSSYEQYF. Here is the DNA: TGCGCCAGCAGAAGAGACAGTTCCTACGAGCAGTACTTC.